The 27 T cell receptor beta chains given below trace back to one sample, sequenced in a study of sequential checkpoint blockade in melanoma. Treatment specified: randomized to nivolumab then ipilimumab (arm A) or the reverse (arm B). Method: immunoSEQ multiplex PCR; TCRdb's copy keeps in-frame clones and lacks some. In the table there are under 9,000 clones, about 65% of which are singletons. The specimen comprised CD8+ T cells sorted from blood (inferred from file names), sampled from a patient given nivolumab and ipilimumab in sequence. These receptors were obtained from a human patient with melanoma. Some clones in this sample may be carry-over from other donors' samples.

CDR3 protein: CASSYGGTYEQYF. DNA for the CDR3: TGTGCCAGCAGTTACGGTGGCACCTACGAGCAGTACTTC. This chain connects TRBV6-5 to TRBJ2-7; D remains ambiguous. Germline CDR1 MNHEY, CDR2 SVGAGI. The CDR3 extends over 13 amino acids. Trimming took off 2 bases at V and 2 bases at J, with 7 bases between the two ends.

This clone came up a few times. The rearrangement joins TRBV19 to TRBJ1-6, with TRBD1 matching over 7 bases. Germline assignment: CDR1 LNHDA and CDR2 SQIVND (reference sequence). The CDR3 is 15 residues long. V lost 6 bases, J lost 7 bases, and 9 bases stayed unmatched. CDR3: CASSPLTGSNSPLHF. CDR3 nucleotide sequence: TGTGCCAGTAGCCCGTTGACAGGGTCCAATTCACCCCTCCACTTT.

By sample share, this clone is medium-sized. The chain uses TRBV30 and TRBJ1-3; TRBD1 matches 11 bases. The CDR3 totals 14 residues. Germline V gene data show CDR1 as GTSNPN and CDR2 as SVGIG (reference sequence). V shed 2 bases and J 6 bases; nucleotides not matched to a gene: 3. The CDR3 is CAWSMGQGVNTIYF. In nucleotides, the CDR3 is TGTGCCTGGAGTATGGGACAGGGGGTAAACACCATATATTTT.

The gene calls are TRBV6-5 and TRBJ2-7; 8 bases map to TRBD2. The V gene end was trimmed by 5 bases and the J gene end by 3 bases; junction bases not matched to a gene: 9. The CDR3 sequence is 15 residues long. The V gene's germline CDR1 is MNHEY and CDR2 SVGAGI. CDR3 nucleotides: TGTGCCAGCAGTACCGGGACTAGGAGTCGCTACGAGCAGTACTTC. Protein: CASSTGTRSRYEQYF.

In this sample, this clone turned up a few times. CDR3 coding DNA: TGTGCCAGCAGTCACACTAGCGGGGCGACTGGGACCCAGTACTTC. Encoded protein: CASSHTSGATGTQYF. V is TRBV2 and J is TRBJ2-5; 10 nucleotides align to TRBD2. The J segment lost 7 bases and the V segment lost 5 bases, leaving 10 bases of the junction unmatched. CDR3 length: 15 residues. From germline, CDR1 is SNHLY and CDR2 FYNNEI.

This clone was picked up a small number of times. The chain has TRBV9 and TRBJ2-7; tentative D call: TRBD1 (6 bases). The CDR3 loop spans 13 amino acids. Trimming took 2 bases from V and 1 from J, leaving 7 bases between them. The germline CDR1 and CDR2 sequences are SGDLS and YYNGEE. The CDR3 is CASSVDSSYEQYF. For the CDR3, the DNA is TGTGCCAGCAGCGTGGACAGTTCCTACGAGCAGTACTTC.

Only one count was recorded for this clone. The genes are TRBV18 and TRBJ2-7; 7 bases line up with TRBD1. Germline V gene lookup returns CDR1 KGHSH and CDR2 LQKENI. This CDR3 spans 14 amino acids. The junction had 8 bases not matched to a gene; V was cut back by 3 bases and J by 6 bases. The CDR3 coding sequence is TGTGCCAGCTCACCCGAGGACAGGACTGGCGAGCAGTACTTC. Its protein is CASSPEDRTGEQYF. Filled out from reference TRBV18 and TRBJ2-7, the complete variable domain reads NAGVMQNPRHLVRRRGQEARLRCSPMKGHSHVYWYRQLPEEGLKFMVYLQKENIIDESGMPKERFSAEFPKEGPSILRIQQVVRGDSAAYFCASSPEDRTGEQYFGPGTRLTVT.

The count of this clone is one. The chain combines TRBV7-9 with TRBJ2-5; D is perhaps TRBD1 (6 bases). Judging by the DNA end, TRBJ2-7 fits better; the J call may be wrong. Per the germline V gene, CDR1 is SEHNR and CDR2 is FQNEAQ (reference sequence). The length of the CDR3 is 14 residues. The CDR3 here is CASSHPDRTYEQYF. The DNA for the CDR3 is TGTGCCAGCAGCCATCCGGACAGAACCTACGAGCAGTACTTC.

The V and J genes are TRBV2 and TRBJ2-7, with 10 bases matching TRBD1. CDR1 is SNHLY, CDR2 FYNNEI, per germline. This CDR3 region has 13 residues. J lost 5 bases, V lost 6 bases, and 4 bases had no gene match. This chain's CDR3 is CASRDRGLNEQYF. DNA of the CDR3: TGTGCCAGCAGAGACAGGGGGCTAAACGAGCAGTACTTC.

This clone rates as medium-sized (0.01 to 0.1%). J is TRBJ2-7 and V is TRBV14; D is uncertain. Germline V gene sequence: CDR1 SGHDN, CDR2 FVKESK. Trimming left V 0 bases short and J 1 base short, with 4 bases between. The CDR3 sequence is 13 residues long. The CDR3 DNA reads TGTGCCAGCAGCCAAGAACGGTCCTACGAGCAGTACTTC. Translating gives CASSQERSYEQYF.

The chain links TRBV7-9 to TRBJ1-1; 7 bases map to TRBD1. Germline loops: CDR1 SEHNR, CDR2 FQNEAQ (reference sequence). The trim removed 5 bases at V and 0 bases at J, leaving 12 bases unmatched. The CDR3 extends over 17 amino acids. The CDR3 region has the DNA TGTGCCAGCAGCGAACAGGGGCGGGGAACGATGAACACTGAAGCTTTCTTT. It encodes CASSEQGRGTMNTEAFF.

The V call is TRBV4-1, the J call TRBJ1-5; D is undetermined. The length of the CDR3 is 13 residues. Germline CDR1 is MGHRA and CDR2 is YSYEKL. V was trimmed by 4 bases and J by 6 bases, leaving 10 bases between them. The DNA for the CDR3 is TGCGCCAGCAGCCTTCATGGAGGTCAGCCCCAGCATTTT. It specifies CASSLHGGQPQHF.

V usage is TRBV21-1 and J usage is TRBJ2-7; TRBD1 reflects the table's D call only, with no check against the DNA. Matching the DNA end better, TRBJ2-1 makes the J call doubtful. TRBV21-1 has pseudogene status. The CDR3 has 13 amino acids. The chain's CDR3 is CASSPRGGNEQFF. The CDR3 DNA is TGTGCCAGCAGCCCCAGAGGGGGCAATGAGCAGTTCTTC.

The rearrangement uses TRBV5-8 and TRBJ1-1, with D uncertain. The V and J ends lost 2 bases and 1 base respectively, with 6 bases between them. The germline CDR1 and CDR2 sequences are SGHTS and YDEGEE. CDR3 length equals 13 residues. The DNA of the CDR3 is TGTGCCAGCAGCTTTAGTGGGAACACTGAAGCTTTCTTT. As protein: CASSFSGNTEAFF.

In its sample, this clone is hyperexpanded. The chain combines TRBV7-9 with TRBJ2-7; the D gene is possibly TRBD2 (6 bases). The CDR3 covers 15 residues. Per the germline V gene, CDR1 is SEHNR and CDR2 is FQNEAQ (reference sequence). Trimming took off 3 bases at V and 3 bases at J, with 15 bases between the two ends. The CDR3 sequence is CASSFRDWGDYEQYF. For the CDR3, the DNA is TGTGCCAGCAGCTTTCGGGACTGGGGGGACTACGAGCAGTACTTC.

In the case of this clone: At one end the junction does not follow the germline gene, possibly because of a read error. The CDR3 loop is CASSPNRNTEAFF. The CDR3 nucleotides read TGCGCCAGCAGCCCTAATAGGAACACTGAAGCTTTCTTT. The chain carries TRBV5-5 and TRBJ1-1; D gene uncertain. The CDR3 contains 13 residues. In germline, CDR1 is SGHKS, CDR2 YYEKEE (reference sequence). Complete variable domain (other parts from reference TRBV5-5 and TRBJ1-1): DAGVTQSPTHLIKTRGQQVTLRCSPISGHKSVSWYQQVLGQGPQFIFQYYEKEERGRGNFPDRFSARQFPNYSSELNVNALLLGDSALYLCASSPNRNTEAFFGQGTRLTVV.

This clone was found a few times. The chain employs TRBV7-9 and TRBJ2-7, with D uncertain. Trimming took 2 bases from V and 1 from J, leaving 3 bases between them. The length of the CDR3 is 12 residues. CDR1 and CDR2 (germline): SEHNR, FQNEAQ (reference sequence). DNA for the CDR3: TGTGCCAGCAGCTTACCGTCCTACGAGCAGTACTTC. Encoded protein: CASSLPSYEQYF.

Comments on this clone: This likely came from a read error, as a far larger clone is one base away. The V gene is TRBV11-3, the J gene TRBJ1-1; D not certain. Germline V gene lookup returns CDR1 SGHNT and CDR2 YENEEA. The CDR3 is made up of 13 amino acids. Trimming left V 5 bases short and J 1 base short, with 8 bases between. The CDR3 sequence is CASSPNRNTEAFF. The DNA for the CDR3 is TGTGCCAGCAGCCCTAATAGGAACACTGAAGCTTTCTTT.

This chain uses TRBV7-8 with TRBJ2-1; D unresolved. This CDR3 spans 11 amino acids. V shed 5 bases and J shed 8 bases, with 7 bases lying between them. Germline lookup yields CDR1 SGHVS and CDR2 FQNEAQ. The CDR3 DNA is TGTGCCAGCAGCAGAAGCGATGAGCAGTTCTTC. This translates into CASSRSDEQFF.

The genes are TRBV2 and TRBJ1-5; maybe TRBD1 (5 bases). The CDR3 is made up of 15 amino acids. In germline, CDR1 is SNHLY, CDR2 FYNNEI. V dropped 0 bases and J dropped 2 bases, with 8 bases sitting between them. CDR3 coding DNA: TGTGCCAGCAGTGAAGCAGGGGTGGGCAATCAGCCCCAGCATTTT. Translating gives CASSEAGVGNQPQHF.

V and J are TRBV7-9 and TRBJ1-3, with a weak D call TRBD1 (6 bases). V dropped 6 bases and J dropped 4 bases, with 13 bases sitting between them. The CDR3 has 14 residues. Germline-derived CDR1 and CDR2 are SEHNR and FQNEAQ (reference sequence). DNA of the CDR3: TGTGCCAGCAGAGGGGGACGGCAGGGAAACACCATATATTTT. The encoded protein is CASRGGRQGNTIYF.

This sequence joins TRBV28 and TRBJ1-1; TRBD1 is a possible D gene (6 bases). The CDR3 covers 15 residues. Germline V gene sequence: CDR1 MDHEN, CDR2 SYDVKM. V gave up 1 base and J gave up 1 base, with 10 bases separating them. The CDR3, as DNA: TGTGCCAGCAGTTTATCCAGGGGTTCGAACACTGAAGCTTTCTTT. Translation: CASSLSRGSNTEAFF.

This chain links TRBV12-2 with TRBJ1-2; TRBD1, the table's D call, lacks a check against the DNA. TRBV12-2 is termed a pseudogene. The CDR3 totals 20 residues. CDR3 DNA sequence: TGTGCAAGTCGCTTAGAGAACAAATTTTCCCAGGGGGCAGGCGACTATGGCTACACCTTC. Translating gives CASRLENKFSQGAGDYGYTF.

The chain has TRBV4-3 and TRBJ2-1; TRBD2 aligns across 10 bases. V shed 3 bases, J shed 8 bases, and the junction held 4 bases outside the gene matches. Germline V gives CDR1 LGHNA, CDR2 YSLEER. The CDR3 is made up of 14 amino acids. The CDR3 DNA sequence: TGCGCCAGCAGCCACACTAGCGGGGACTATGAGCAGTTCTTC. Translated, it gives CASSHTSGDYEQFF.

This sequence joins TRBV4-3 and TRBJ1-5, with unresolved D. Germline V lookup: CDR1 LGHNA, CDR2 YSLEER. The CDR3 has 13 residues. Trimming left V 3 bases short and J 1 base short, with 4 bases between. CDR3: CASSQGSNQPQHF. The CDR3, as DNA: TGCGCCAGCAGCCAGGGCAGCAATCAGCCCCAGCATTTT.

The V and J genes are TRBV5-6 and TRBJ1-6, with D maybe TRBD1 (5 bases). This CDR3 is 17 amino acids long. Germline V lookup: CDR1 SGHDT, CDR2 YYEEEE. Trimming shortened V by 4 bases and J by 1 base, and 15 bases separated the two germline ends. CDR3 sequence: CASSHRRGESYNSPLHF. The CDR3 nucleotides read TGTGCCAGCAGCCACAGGCGGGGCGAGTCCTATAATTCACCCCTCCACTTT.

This clone has only one observation. The chain links TRBV6-6 to TRBJ1-2; unclear D gene. The CDR3 is 11 residues long. CDR1 and CDR2 from the germline V gene are MNHNY and SVGAGI (reference sequence). V lost 7 bases, J lost 4 bases, and 7 bases lay in between. The CDR3: CASTTSYGYTF. In nucleotides, the CDR3 is TGTGCCAGCACGACAAGCTATGGCTACACCTTC.